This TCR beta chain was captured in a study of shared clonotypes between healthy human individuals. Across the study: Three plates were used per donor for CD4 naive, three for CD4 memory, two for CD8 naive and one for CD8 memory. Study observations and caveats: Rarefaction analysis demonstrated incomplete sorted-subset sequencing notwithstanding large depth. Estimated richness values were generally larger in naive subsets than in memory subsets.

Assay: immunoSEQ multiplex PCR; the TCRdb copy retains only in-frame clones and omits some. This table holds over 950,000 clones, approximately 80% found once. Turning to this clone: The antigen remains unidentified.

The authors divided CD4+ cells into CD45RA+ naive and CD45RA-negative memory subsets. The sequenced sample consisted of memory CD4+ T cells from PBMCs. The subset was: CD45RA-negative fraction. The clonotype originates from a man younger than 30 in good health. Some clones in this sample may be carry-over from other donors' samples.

CDR3 in DNA: TGTGCCAGCAGTTCCGGACAGATGGGGGATCAGCCCCAGCATTTT. Encoded protein: CASSSGQMGDQPQHF. The chain joins TRBV28 to TRBJ1-5; perhaps TRBD1 as D (6 bases). Germline V CDR1 and CDR2: MDHEN, SYDVKM. CDR3 size: 15 residues. The germline V and J ends were trimmed by 4 bases and 5 bases, with 15 bases remaining between them.